This T cell receptor (beta chain) was profiled in a study of blood T cell repertoires in COVID-19. Background on the study: Sites across the United States, Italy and Spain contributed samples from acute and convalescent COVID-19. PBMCs, B-cell-depleted T cells, or T cells provided the cDNA or gDNA that made up the material.

In the authors' methods: The assay estimated nucleated cells by amplifying reference gene primers. Clones were sequenced by immunoSEQ multiplex PCR, and TCRdb holds only the in-frame ones, with some missing. For V, J and clone size, that table is used; D and trimming come from the DNA. The sample carries just over 150,000 clones, around 80% recorded once. Germline V gene lookup returns CDR1 GTSNPN and CDR2 SVGIG (reference sequence). V lost 2 bases to trimming and J lost 5 bases, with 10 bases between them. This CDR3 has 13 residues. Sequencing used peripheral blood. This chain connects TRBV30 to TRBJ1-5; D unclear. The sequence derives from a woman aged 80 or older with acute or convalescent COVID-19. For the CDR3, the DNA is TGTGCCTGGAGTCACGGGAAGCATCAGCCCCAGCATTTT. Its translation is CAWSHGKHQPQHF.